Reported below is one T cell receptor (beta chain). Its antigen is currently unknown. The source of the sample is a study of shared clonotypes between healthy human individuals. About the research overall: Each donor's CD4 naive and CD4 memory cells filled three plates apiece, CD8 naive two, and CD8 memory one.

Partitioning of CD4+ cells yielded a CD45RA+ naive subset and a CD45RA-negative memory subset. V lost 0 bases and J 4 bases, leaving 9 bases between the germline ends. Germline V lookup: CDR1 LGHNA, CDR2 YNFKEQ. CDR3 length equals 15 residues. Study-wide results and caveats: Some naive CD4 clonotypes, around 5%, turned up in common across a few donors.

Genomic DNA (from each subset) was split evenly across several immunoSEQ plates. Produced via immunoSEQ multiplex PCR; TCRdb's table is partial and in-frame only. The sample comprises 1,500,000 or so clones, more than 95% of which are singletons, and more than 0.9% rests with the top ten. This chain uses TRBV4-2 with TRBJ2-2, with a weak D call TRBD2 (6 bases). This TCR was sampled from a man aged 30-40 years in good health. The sample was naive CD4+ T cells sorted from blood. Subset described: CD45RA+ positively selected. CDR3 bases: TGTGCCAGCAGCCAAGATCTAGCGATCACCGGGGAGCTGTTTTTT. The encoded protein is CASSQDLAITGELFF.